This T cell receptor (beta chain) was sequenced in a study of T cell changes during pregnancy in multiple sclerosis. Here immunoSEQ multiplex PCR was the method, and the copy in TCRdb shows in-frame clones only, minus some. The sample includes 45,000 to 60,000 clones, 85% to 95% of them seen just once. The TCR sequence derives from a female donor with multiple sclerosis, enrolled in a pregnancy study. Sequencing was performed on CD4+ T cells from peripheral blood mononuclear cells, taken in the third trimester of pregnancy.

The CDR3 loop reads CASSETTPVTQYF. The CDR3 DNA reads TGTGCCAGTAGCGAGACTACCCCCGTGACCCAGTACTTC. This chain joins TRBV19 and TRBJ2-5, with D possibly being TRBD2 (5 bases). Trimming took off 6 bases at V and 7 bases at J, with 15 bases between the two ends. The CDR3 spans 13 residues. Germline loops: CDR1 LNHDA, CDR2 SQIVND (reference sequence).